The rows below give T cell receptor beta chains drawn from one sample of a study of blood T cell repertoires in COVID-19. The method was immunoSEQ multiplex PCR; TCRdb's version includes in-frame clones alone and lacks a portion of them. Among about 330,000 clones, 92% were seen once, and the ten largest hold less than 20%. Sequenced: PBMCs or T cells enriched from blood (not recorded which). The receptors originated from a woman aged 25 to 39 who had recovered from COVID-19. The CDR3 runs from the conserved cysteine through the conserved F or W. A D gene is named only where the DNA matches it firmly. Clone size, where shown, is once, few, many, or a class for clones that have expanded.

>NA|TRBJ1-2|TRBV28|NA
TGTGCCACCCCGAATGAAGCAGGGGTTGGGAGCTACACCTTC
CATPNEAGVGSYTF
>NA|TRBJ2-7|TRBV25-1|NA
TGTGCCAGCAGTGAGGGGGAGGATCCATCCTACGAGCAGTACTTC
CASSEGEDPSYEQYF
>TRBD2|TRBJ2-2|TRBV14|NA
TGTGCCAGCAGCCAAACGCGGGAGGGGGAGCTGTTTTTT
CASSQTREGELFF
>NA|TRBJ1-4|TRBV7-9|NA
TGTGCCAGCAGCTCTTCCAATGAAAAACTGTTTTTT
CASSSSNEKLFF
>TRBD2|TRBJ2-1|TRBV2|NA
TGTGCCAGCAGTAGACTAGCGGGGGCTTACAATGAGCAGTTCTTC
CASSRLAGAYNEQFF
>NA|TRBJ1-2|TRBV18|NA
TGTGCCAGCTCCGCGGCGGGGTCCTACATAAATGGCTACACCTTC
CASSAAGSYINGYTF
>TRBD1|TRBJ2-5|TRBV10-3|once
TGTGCCATCAGTACCGGGACAGGGAAAGAGACCCAGTACTTC
CAISTGTGKETQYF
>TRBD2|TRBJ2-1|TRBV19|NA
TGTGCCAGCCACCTAGCGGGAGGAACGAGGTCCTACAATGAGCAGTTCTTC
CASHLAGGTRSYNEQFF
>TRBD1|TRBJ2-3|TRBV10-3|NA
TGTGCCGCCGGCGGGACAGGGAGCGCAGATACGCAGTATTTT
CAAGGTGSADTQYF
>NA|TRBJ1-2|TRBV28|NA
TGTGCCAGCCGAAAGGGAGCCTATGGCTACACCTTC
CASRKGAYGYTF
>NA|TRBJ1-5|TRBV18|NA
TGTGCCAGCTCACCACCGGGCAGGGCCGTCAATCAGCCCCAGCATTTT
CASSPPGRAVNQPQHF
>TRBD1|TRBJ2-7|TRBV5-1|NA
TGCGCCAGCAGCCCTTCGACAGGGTCCTACGAGCAGTACTTC
CASSPSTGSYEQYF
>NA|TRBJ2-7|TRBV28|NA
TGTGCCAGCATGACCCGGGACAAGGCAACCTACGAGCAGTACTTC
CASMTRDKATYEQYF
>NA|TRBJ1-6|TRBV11-2|NA
TGTGCCAGCAGCTTGGGAGGCGGGCGTTCACCCCTCCACTTT
CASSLGGGRSPLHF
>TRBD1|TRBJ1-1|TRBV5-1|NA
TGCGCCAGCACCACAGGGGAGGAGAACACTGAAGCTTTCTTT
CASTTGEENTEAFF
>NA|TRBJ2-7|TRBV5-1|NA
TGCGCCAGCAGTAGGGGCTCCTACGAGCAGTACTTC
CASSRGSYEQYF
>NA|TRBJ2-7|TRBV6-5|NA
TGTGCCAGCAGTATCCGTAGCCACGTTTACGAGCAGTACTTC
CASSIRSHVYEQYF
>NA|TRBJ1-2|TRBV7-2|NA
TGTGCCAGCAGCTTCAATGGGGGCGGCTTCTATGGCTACACCTTC
CASSFNGGGFYGYTF
>NA|TRBJ1-5|TRBV28|NA
TGTGCCAGCAGTTTAGCAGGGGTGGGCAATCAGCCCCAGCATTTT
CASSLAGVGNQPQHF
>TRBD2|TRBJ2-5|TRBV9|NA
TGTGCCAGCAGGCCCTCGGGAGGGGCGGGAGAGACCCAGTACTTC
CASRPSGGAGETQYF
>TRBD1|TRBJ1-2|TRBV27|NA
TGTGCCACCCGAACCGGGACAGGGGTCGTCGGCTACACCTTC
CATRTGTGVVGYTF
>NA|TRBJ2-1|TRBV4-3|NA
TGCGCCAGCAGCCAAGAGGGGTTGAAGGGGGAGCAGTTCTTC
CASSQEGLKGEQFF
>TRBD1|TRBJ1-1|TRBV7-2|NA
TGTGCCAGCAGCCAAGGCCCAGGGGGCACTGAAGCTTTCTTT
CASSQGPGGTEAFF
>TRBD1|TRBJ1-6|TRBV6-5|NA
TGTGCCAGCAGCTCTCCGGGACAGGGAAATTCACCCCTCCACTTT
CASSSPGQGNSPLHF
>TRBD1|TRBJ2-7|TRBV24-1|once
TGTGCCACCTCTGACCCGGGACAGGGTGTCTACGAGCAGTACTTC
CATSDPGQGVYEQYF
>TRBD1|TRBJ1-1|TRBV19|NA
TGTGCCGCCTTAACAGGGGACACTGAAGCTTTCTTT
CAALTGDTEAFF
>NA|TRBJ1-5|TRBV20-1|NA
TGCAGTGCTAGTTGGTCGGGGAATCAGCCCCAGCATTTT
CSASWSGNQPQHF
>NA|TRBJ1-2|TRBV11-2|NA
TGTGCCAGCAGCCCCGATGGGGGGAACTATGGCTACACCTTC
CASSPDGGNYGYTF
>NA|TRBJ1-1|TRBV5-4|NA
TGTGCCAGCAGCTTCCCTCGGGGAGGCACTGAAGCTTTCTTT
CASSFPRGGTEAFF
>TRBD2|TRBJ2-3|TRBV7-2|NA
TGTGCCAGCAGCGTGACTAGCGGGTTTGTATACAGGAGAGATACGCAGTATTTT
CASSVTSGFVYRRDTQYF
>TRBD2|TRBJ2-3|TRBV6-5|NA
TGTGCCAGCCGGACTAGTGATACGCAGTATTTT
CASRTSDTQYF
>TRBD2|TRBJ2-3|TRBV6-4|NA
TGTGCCAGCAGTCCCCTGGGGGGGAGCACAGATACGCAGTATTTT
CASSPLGGSTDTQYF
>NA|TRBJ2-2|TRBV28|NA
TGTGCAGCCAGATCGGGAGCTTCGAACACCGGGGAGCTGTTTTTT
CAARSGASNTGELFF
>TRBD1|TRBJ2-7|TRBV6-2/TRBV6-3|NA
TGTGCCAGCAGTTACTCCCGTTTGACAGGGGTTACCTACGAGCAGTACTTC
CASSYSRLTGVTYEQYF
>NA|TRBJ1-5|TRBV19|NA
TGTGCCAGTCGAGACGGGTATAGCAATCAGCCCCAGCATTTT
CASRDGYSNQPQHF
>NA|TRBJ2-2|TRBV28|once
TGTGCCAGCAGCTCACAGGCCACCGGGGAGCTGTTTTTT
CASSSQATGELFF
>TRBD2|TRBJ2-5|TRBV5-4|NA
TGTGCCAGCAGCCTCGGACTAGCGGGGATGGAGACCCAGTACTTC
CASSLGLAGMETQYF
>TRBD2|TRBJ2-3|TRBV20-1|NA
TGCAGTGCTAGTCAGGCTAGCGGGAGTTATACGCAGTATTTT
CSASQASGSYTQYF
>TRBD1|TRBJ1-5|TRBV28|NA
TGTGCCAGCAGCCTGGGACAGGGGGTCGATCAGCCCCAGCATTTT
CASSLGQGVDQPQHF
>NA|TRBJ2-7|TRBV7-3|few
TGTGCCAGCAGCGTCGGGAGTGGGCGCTCCTACGAGCAGTACTTC
CASSVGSGRSYEQYF
>TRBD2|TRBJ2-1|TRBV5-1|NA
TGCGCCAGCAGCACGGCTAGCGGGGGGCCTTATGAGCAGTTCTTC
CASSTASGGPYEQFF
>NA|TRBJ2-2|TRBV2|NA
TGTGCCAGCACACTTTATCTAGCAAACACCGGGGAGCTGTTTTTT
CASTLYLANTGELFF
>TRBD1|TRBJ2-1|TRBV18|NA
TGTGCCAGCTCTCCCCGGGACAGGGAAACGGGAGTACGGGAAGAGCAGTTCTTC
CASSPRDRETGVREEQFF
>TRBD2|TRBJ2-7|TRBV9|NA
TGTGCCAGCAGCGTAGGTAGCGGGGGGTCCTACGAGCAGTACTTC
CASSVGSGGSYEQYF
>TRBD1|TRBJ2-1|TRBV11-1|NA
TGTGCCAGCAGCTCCTGGACAGGGGGGTACAATGAGCAGTTCTTC
CASSSWTGGYNEQFF
>NA|TRBJ1-5|TRBV12-3/TRBV12-4|NA
TGTGCCAGCAGTTTTGGCAGAAATCAGCCCCAGCATTTT
CASSFGRNQPQHF
>TRBD1|TRBJ1-4|TRBV28|once
TGTGCCAGCAGTTTAACAGGGGCTAGGAATGAAAAACTGTTTTTT
CASSLTGARNEKLFF
>TRBD1|TRBJ1-1|TRBV6-2/TRBV6-3|NA
TGTGCCAGCGGCCAATATGACAGGGGCACTGAAGCTTTCTTT
CASGQYDRGTEAFF
>TRBD1|TRBJ1-3|TRBV7-3|NA
TGTGCCAGCAGCCCGGGGACAGCTGGAAACACCATATATTTT
CASSPGTAGNTIYF